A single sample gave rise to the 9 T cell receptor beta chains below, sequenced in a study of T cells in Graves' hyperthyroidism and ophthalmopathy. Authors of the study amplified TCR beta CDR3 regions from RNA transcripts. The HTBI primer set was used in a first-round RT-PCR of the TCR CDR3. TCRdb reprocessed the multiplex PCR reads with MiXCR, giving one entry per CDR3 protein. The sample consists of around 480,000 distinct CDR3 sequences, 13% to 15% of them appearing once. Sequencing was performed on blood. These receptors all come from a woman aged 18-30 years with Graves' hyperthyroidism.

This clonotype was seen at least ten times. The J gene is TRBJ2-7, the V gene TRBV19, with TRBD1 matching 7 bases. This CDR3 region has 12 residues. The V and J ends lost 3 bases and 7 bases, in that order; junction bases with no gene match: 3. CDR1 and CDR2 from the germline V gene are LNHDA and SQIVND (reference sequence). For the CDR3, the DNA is TGTGCCAGTAGTATGGCCAGGGGGGAGCAGTACTTC. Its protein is CASSMARGEQYF.

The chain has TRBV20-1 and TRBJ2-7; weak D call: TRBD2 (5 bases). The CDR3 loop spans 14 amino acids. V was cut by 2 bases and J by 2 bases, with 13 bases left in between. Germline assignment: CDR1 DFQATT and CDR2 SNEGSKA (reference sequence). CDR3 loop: CSARSAGLAYEQYF. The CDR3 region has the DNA TGCAGTGCTAGATCGGCGGGTCTTGCCTACGAGCAGTACTTC.

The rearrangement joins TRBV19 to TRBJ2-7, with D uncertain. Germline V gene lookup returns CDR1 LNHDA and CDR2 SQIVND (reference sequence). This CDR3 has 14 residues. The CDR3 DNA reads TGTGCGCAAACCCCCCGCGACGGAGACTACGAGCAGTACTTC. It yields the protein CAQTPRDGDYEQYF.

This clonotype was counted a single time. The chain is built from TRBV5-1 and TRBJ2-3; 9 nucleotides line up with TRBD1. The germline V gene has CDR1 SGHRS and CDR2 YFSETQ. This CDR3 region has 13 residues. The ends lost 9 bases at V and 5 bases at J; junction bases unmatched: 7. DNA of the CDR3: TGCGCCACCCGGGACAGGGAGATAGATACGCAGTATTTT. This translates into CATRDREIDTQYF.

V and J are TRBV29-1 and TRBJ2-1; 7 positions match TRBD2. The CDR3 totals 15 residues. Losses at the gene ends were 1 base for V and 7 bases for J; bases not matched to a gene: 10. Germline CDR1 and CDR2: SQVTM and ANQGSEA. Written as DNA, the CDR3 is TGCAGCGTTGAAGTGGCGGGAGCCGCCTGGAATGAGCAGTTCTTC. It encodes CSVEVAGAAWNEQFF.

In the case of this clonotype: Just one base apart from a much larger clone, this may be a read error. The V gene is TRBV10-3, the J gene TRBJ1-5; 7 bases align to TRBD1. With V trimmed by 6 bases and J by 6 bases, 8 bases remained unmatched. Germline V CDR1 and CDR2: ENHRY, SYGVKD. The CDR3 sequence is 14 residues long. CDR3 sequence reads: CAIRRDRDRQPQHF. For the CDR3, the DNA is TGTGCCATCAGACGAGACAGGGACCGTCAGCCCCAGCATTTT.

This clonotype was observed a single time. The CDR3 DNA follows: TGCAGTGCTGGAGCGGGAGAGACCCAGTACTTC. Protein: CSAGAGETQYF. The V gene is TRBV20-1, the J gene TRBJ2-5, with D possibly being TRBD2 (6 bases). The germline CDR1 and CDR2 sequences are DFQATT and SNEGSKA (reference sequence). This CDR3 is built from 11 residues. The V and J ends lost 5 bases and 4 bases respectively, with 8 bases between them.

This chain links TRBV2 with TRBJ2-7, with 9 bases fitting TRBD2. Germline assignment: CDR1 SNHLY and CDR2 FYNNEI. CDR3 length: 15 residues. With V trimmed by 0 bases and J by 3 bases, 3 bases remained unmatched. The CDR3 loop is CASSEASSGGYEQYF. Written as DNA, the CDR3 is TGTGCCAGCAGTGAAGCGAGTAGCGGGGGCTACGAGCAGTACTTC.

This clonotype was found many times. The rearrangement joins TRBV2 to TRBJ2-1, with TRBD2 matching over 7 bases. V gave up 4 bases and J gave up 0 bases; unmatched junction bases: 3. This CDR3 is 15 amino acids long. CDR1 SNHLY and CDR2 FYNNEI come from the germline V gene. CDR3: CASSASGNSYNEQFF. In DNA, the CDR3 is TGTGCCAGCAGTGCAAGCGGGAACTCCTACAATGAGCAGTTCTTC.